This T cell receptor beta chain is drawn from a study of cytomegalovirus exposure and HLA in healthy donors. Study-wide background: Unique TCRs numbering roughly 85 million, obtained from HLA-typed donors, made up an early data release.

PCR used 60 Vbeta primers and 13 Jbeta primers. Using immunoSEQ multiplex PCR, the repertoire was profiled, and TCRdb retains in-frame clones only, with some absent. This sample has just over 80,000 clones; around 76% occur once, and the top ten carry over 4.5%. V lost 4 bases and J 7 bases, leaving 14 bases between the germline ends. The V gene's germline CDR1 is SGHRS and CDR2 YFSETQ. This CDR3 has 14 residues. Of note for this clone: Its antigen is as yet unknown.

The study's findings and limits: Reports state that TCR beta sequences accurately predicted most subjects' HLA-A and HLA-B alleles.

The V call is TRBV5-1, the J call TRBJ1-4; D possibly corresponds to TRBD1 (5 bases). The source is a young man in good health and CMV-seropositive. The sequenced material came from PBMCs. CDR3 residues: CASSTRGGVEKLFF. The CDR3, as DNA: TGCGCCAGCAGCACCCGGGGGGGGGTTGAAAAACTGTTTTTT. Full variable domain (rest looked up from reference TRBV5-1 and TRBJ1-4): KAGVTQTPRYLIKTRGQQVTLSCSPISGHRSVSWYQQTPGQGLQFLFEYFSETQRNKGNFPGRFSGRQFSNSRSEMNVSTLELGDSALYLCASSTRGGVEKLFFGSGTQLSVL.